This T cell receptor (beta chain) originates from a study of blood T cell repertoires in COVID-19. The protocol was immunoSEQ multiplex PCR, while the TCRdb copy is restricted to in-frame clones and leaves out a portion. In the table there are a few hundred thousand clones, more than 75% of which are singletons. The CDR3 has 15 residues. Germline values: CDR1 SGHNT, CDR2 YYREEE (reference sequence). The V end lost 3 bases, the J end lost 1 base, and 14 bases lay between the germline ends. Specimen: PBMCs or T cells enriched from blood (not recorded which). The chain couples TRBV5-4 to TRBJ2-7; D may be TRBD2 (5 bases). This TCR came from a woman in her thirties or forties with acute COVID-19. The DNA of the CDR3 is TGTGCCAGCAGCTCAAGAGGTCCGGGGTCCTACGAGCAGTACTTC. Protein sequence: CASSSRGPGSYEQYF.